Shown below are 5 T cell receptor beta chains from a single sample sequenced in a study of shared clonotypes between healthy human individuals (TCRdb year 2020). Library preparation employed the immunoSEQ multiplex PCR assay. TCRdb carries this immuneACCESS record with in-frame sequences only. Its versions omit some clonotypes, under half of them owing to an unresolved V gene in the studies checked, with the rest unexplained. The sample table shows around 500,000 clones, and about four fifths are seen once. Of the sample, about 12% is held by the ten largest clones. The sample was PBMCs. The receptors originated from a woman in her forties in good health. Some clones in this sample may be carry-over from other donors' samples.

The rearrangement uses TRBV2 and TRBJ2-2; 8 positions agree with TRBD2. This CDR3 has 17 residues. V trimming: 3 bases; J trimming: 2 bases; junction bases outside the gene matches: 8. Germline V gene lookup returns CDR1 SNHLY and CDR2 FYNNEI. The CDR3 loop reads CASSDPRTSPNTGELFF. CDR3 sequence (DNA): TGTGCCAGCAGTGACCCCAGGACTAGCCCTAACACCGGGGAGCTGTTTTTT.

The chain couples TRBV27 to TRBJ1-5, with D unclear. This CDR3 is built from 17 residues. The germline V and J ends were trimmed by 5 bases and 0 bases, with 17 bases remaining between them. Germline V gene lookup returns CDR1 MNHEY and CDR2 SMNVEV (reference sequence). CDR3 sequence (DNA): TGTGCCAGCAGTCCAGGCTGGGCAGCTTATAGCAATCAGCCCCAGCATTTT. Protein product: CASSPGWAAYSNQPQHF.

In DNA form, the CDR3 reads TGTGCCAGCACGAAGGGACAGGGTAACTATGGCTACACCTTC. Its translation: CASTKGQGNYGYTF. The chain has TRBV28 and TRBJ1-2, with 9 bases matching TRBD1. Losses at the gene ends were 7 bases for V and 1 base for J; bases not matched to a gene: 4. CDR3 length: 14 amino acids. The germline gives CDR1 MDHEN, CDR2 SYDVKM.

The CDR3 coding sequence is TGTGCCAGCAGCCTTAGAGTAAGCACAGATACGCAGTATTTT. Its protein is CASSLRVSTDTQYF. This chain joins TRBV4-2 and TRBJ2-3; no clear D gene. V lost 4 bases and J lost 0, with 8 bases in between. CDR1 and CDR2 from the germline V gene are LGHNA and YNFKEQ. This CDR3 spans 14 amino acids.

DNA of the CDR3: TGTGCCAGCAAGGGGCGCTACGAGCAGTACTTC. It encodes CASKGRYEQYF. This chain joins TRBV27 and TRBJ2-7; a possible D gene is TRBD1 (5 bases). V was shortened by 7 bases and J by 3 bases, with 7 bases between the two germline ends. This CDR3 spans 11 amino acids. Germline CDR1 and CDR2: MNHEY and SMNVEV (reference sequence).